The 4 T cell receptor beta chains given below trace back to one sample, sequenced in a study of T cell repertoires in cytomegalovirus infection. Each CDR3 protein gets one entry after TCRdb re-called the reads with MiXCR. The table has 250,000 or so distinct CDR3 sequences, over 15% seen once. Specimen: CD8+ T cells from PBMCs. The receptors shown here come from a human donor in good health (CMV status not recorded). Some clones in this sample may be carry-over from other donors' samples.

V gene TRBV6-2 or TRBV6-3 combines with J gene TRBJ1-1, with D perhaps matching TRBD1 (6 bases). The CDR3 is made up of 15 amino acids. Germline V gives CDR1 MNHEY, CDR2 SVGEGT. V shed 2 bases and J shed 3 bases, with 13 bases lying between them. The chain's CDR3 is CASSYGGQKYTEAFF. Here the CDR3 DNA reads TGTGCCAGCAGTTACGGGGGGCAGAAGTACACTGAAGCTTTCTTT.

DNA of the CDR3: TGTGCCAGCTCACCGGCCGGGGGCTCCCCCTATGGCTACACCTTC. Translating it yields CASSPAGGSPYGYTF. The chain couples TRBV18 to TRBJ1-2; possibly TRBD1 for D (6 bases). Germline V gives CDR1 KGHSH, CDR2 LQKENI. The germline V and J ends were trimmed by 3 bases and 4 bases, with 15 bases remaining between them. This CDR3 spans 15 amino acids. The entire variable domain, with the rest obtained from reference TRBV18 and TRBJ1-2, is as follows: NAGVMQNPRHLVRRRGQEARLRCSPMKGHSHVYWYRQLPEEGLKFMVYLQKENIIDESGMPKERFSAEFPKEGPSILRIQQVVRGDSAAYFCASSPAGGSPYGYTFGSGTRLTVV.

This clonotype appeared many times. The rearrangement links TRBV11-2 to TRBJ2-1; 8 bases align to TRBD2. With V trimmed by 5 bases and J by 0 bases, 6 bases remained unmatched. From germline, CDR1 is SGHAT and CDR2 FQNNGV. The CDR3 spans 16 residues. The CDR3 coding sequence is TGTGCCAGCAGCCCCGGGGGGGGAAGCTCCTACAATGAGCAGTTCTTC. Residues: CASSPGGGSSYNEQFF.

The V gene is TRBV7-4, the J gene TRBJ1-5; TRBD1 aligns across 7 bases. The CDR3 length is 15 residues. CDR1 is SGHVT, CDR2 SQSDAQ, per germline. J gave up 2 bases and V 7 bases, and 8 bases lay outside the gene matches. The CDR3 reads CASNHTGDGNQPQHF. CDR3 coding DNA: TGTGCCAGCAACCATACAGGGGACGGCAATCAGCCCCAGCATTTT.